The 6 T cell receptor beta chains given below trace back to one sample, sequenced in a study of blood T cell repertoires in COVID-19. The method was immunoSEQ multiplex PCR; TCRdb's version includes in-frame clones alone and lacks a portion of them. The sample lists more than 300,000 clones; more than 70% were seen once. Sequenced input: peripheral blood. The receptors come from a woman in her seventies with COVID-19, enrolled during active disease.

The chain combines TRBV5-1 with TRBJ1-2; D is unclear. The V end was cut by 0 bases, the J end by 2 bases, with 8 bases between. Per germline, CDR1 SGHRS and CDR2 YFSETQ. The length of the CDR3 is 14 residues. The CDR3 reads CASSLGRENYGYTF. The CDR3 DNA sequence: TGCGCCAGCAGCTTGGGGAGGGAGAACTATGGCTACACCTTC.

This chain connects TRBV19 to TRBJ1-6; 7 bases fit TRBD1. Germline V lookup: CDR1 LNHDA, CDR2 SQIVND (reference sequence). This CDR3 has 16 residues. V shed 4 bases and J 8 bases; nucleotides not matched to a gene: 11. The CDR3 is CASSTTRQGIYSPLHF. For the CDR3, the DNA is TGTGCCAGTAGTACGACCAGACAGGGCATCTATTCACCCCTCCACTTT.

The chain couples TRBV7-8 to TRBJ2-7; the match to TRBD2 covers 7 bases. The trim removed 1 base at V and 3 bases at J, leaving 3 bases unmatched. CDR1 SGHVS and CDR2 FQNEAQ come from the germline V gene. The CDR3 is 14 amino acids. The DNA for the CDR3 is TGTGCCAGCAGCTTAGAGAGCGGGGACTACGAGCAGTACTTC. Amino acid sequence: CASSLESGDYEQYF.

V gene TRBV12-3 or TRBV12-4 combines with J gene TRBJ1-6, with D hard to call. The ends were cut back, 6 bases at V and 9 bases at J, with 12 bases in the middle. CDR3 length equals 13 residues. The CDR3 nucleotides read TGTGCCAGCAGGGGCTTTCGTAGTTCACCCCTCCACTTT. It translates to CASRGFRSSPLHF.

The V and J genes are TRBV5-1 and TRBJ2-3; 7 bases agree with TRBD1. CDR3 length equals 13 residues. V shed 4 bases, J shed 4 bases, and the junction held 3 bases outside the gene matches. The V gene's germline CDR1 is SGHRS and CDR2 YFSETQ. Here the CDR3 DNA reads TGCGCCAGCAGCGCCACAGGGGCAGATACGCAGTATTTT. It translates to CASSATGADTQYF.

This clone was observed a handful of times. The V call is TRBV19, the J call TRBJ1-5, with D perhaps TRBD1 (6 bases). In germline, CDR1 is LNHDA, CDR2 SQIVND (reference sequence). The CDR3 is 17 amino acids. V lost 5 bases to trimming and J lost 1 base, with 18 bases between them. The CDR3 nucleotides read TGTGCCAGTAGTTCATCCCAGGGGAGTAAAAGCAATCAGCCCCAGCATTTT. It specifies CASSSSQGSKSNQPQHF.